The text below deals with one T cell receptor (beta chain). These data originate in a study of blood T cell repertoires in COVID-19. Data came from immunoSEQ multiplex PCR; TCRdb stores just in-frame clones and leaves some out. Seen here are 200,000 to 250,000 clones, approximately 85% observed once, and the top ten hold around 3%. The CDR3 is made up of 16 amino acids. The germline V gene has CDR1 SGHVS and CDR2 FNYEAQ. V lost 2 bases to trimming and J lost 7 bases; unmatched junction nucleotides: 11. The chain has TRBV7-6 and TRBJ2-1, with TRBD2 identical over 7 bases. The receptor comes from a man aged 45-65 years who had recovered from COVID-19. The sequenced material came from peripheral blood. CDR3 in DNA: TGTGCCAGCAGCTTAACCCCTAGCGGTGGGAGGAATGAGCAGTTCTTC. It is translated as CASSLTPSGGRNEQFF.